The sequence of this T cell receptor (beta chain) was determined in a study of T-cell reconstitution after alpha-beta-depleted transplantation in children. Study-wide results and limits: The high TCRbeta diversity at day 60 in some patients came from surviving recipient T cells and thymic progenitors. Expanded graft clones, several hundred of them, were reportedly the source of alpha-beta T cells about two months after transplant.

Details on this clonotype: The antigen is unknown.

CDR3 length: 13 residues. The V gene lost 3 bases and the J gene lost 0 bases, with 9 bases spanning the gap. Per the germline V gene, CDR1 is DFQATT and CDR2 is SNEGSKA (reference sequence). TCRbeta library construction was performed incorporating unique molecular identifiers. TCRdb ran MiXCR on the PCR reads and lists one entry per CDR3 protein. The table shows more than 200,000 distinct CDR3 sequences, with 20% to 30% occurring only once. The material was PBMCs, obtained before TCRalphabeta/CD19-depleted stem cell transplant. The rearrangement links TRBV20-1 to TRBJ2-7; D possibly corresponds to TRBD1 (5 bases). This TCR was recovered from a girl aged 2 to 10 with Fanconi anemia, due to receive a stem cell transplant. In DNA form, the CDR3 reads TGCAGTGCTAGGTGGGGCAGCTCCTACGAGCAGTACTTC. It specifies CSARWGSSYEQYF.